What follows are 12 T cell receptor beta chains derived from one specimen sequenced in a study of blood T cell repertoires in COVID-19. TCRdb's table, derived via immunoSEQ multiplex PCR, lists solely in-frame clones and lacks some. Counted here are around 300,000 clones, roughly 90% occurring once; the ten biggest clones make up under 2.5%. The source material was PBMCs or T cells enriched from blood (not recorded which). Receptors originate from a woman in her sixties or seventies who had recovered from COVID-19.

The genes are TRBV28 and TRBJ2-2; no firm D call. The germline CDR1 and CDR2 sequences are MDHEN and SYDVKM. CDR3 length: 16 amino acids. The germline V and J ends were trimmed by 5 bases and 6 bases, with 19 bases remaining between them. The CDR3 sequence: CASSLRVPKFPGELFF. The DNA for the CDR3 is TGTGCCAGCAGTCTCCGGGTCCCGAAATTCCCCGGGGAGCTGTTTTTT. The complete variable domain, with remaining parts taken from reference TRBV28 and TRBJ2-2, reads DVKVTQSSRYLVKRTGEKVFLECVQDMDHENMFWYRQDPGLGLRLIYFSYDVKMKEKGDIPEGYSVSREKKERFSLILESASTNQTSMYLCASSLRVPKFPGELFFGEGSRLTVL.

This clone showed up just once. The chain uses TRBV29-1 and TRBJ2-3; 11 bases line up with TRBD2. The germline gives CDR1 SQVTM, CDR2 ANQGSEA. V lost 4 bases to trimming and J lost 0 bases; unmatched junction nucleotides: 3. The CDR3 is 15 residues long. CDR3 region: CSVGLAGRSTDTQYF. The CDR3 DNA sequence: TGCAGCGTTGGACTAGCGGGGAGGAGCACAGATACGCAGTATTTT.

The J gene is TRBJ2-3, the V gene TRBV5-8; D might be TRBD1 (6 bases). V was trimmed by 2 bases and J by 5 bases, leaving 12 bases between them. The CDR3 covers 14 residues. Per germline, CDR1 SGHTS and CDR2 YDEGEE. The CDR3 spells CASSLGQFGDTQYF. The CDR3 nucleotides are TGTGCCAGCAGCTTAGGACAGTTCGGAGATACGCAGTATTTT.

In this sample, this clone turned up a few times. V usage is TRBV7-8 and J usage is TRBJ1-5, with 9 bases lining up with TRBD1. J was trimmed by 4 bases and V by 7 bases; bases with no gene match: 11. Germline V CDR1 and CDR2: SGHVS, FQNEAQ. The CDR3 has 16 residues. CDR3 nucleotides: TGTGCCAGCATCCCGGCGGACAGGGGACGGAATCAGCCCCAGCATTTT. It yields the protein CASIPADRGRNQPQHF.

The chain joins TRBV18 to TRBJ2-4; D is perhaps TRBD2 (6 bases). The germline V gene encodes CDR1 KGHSH and CDR2 LQKENI. This CDR3 region has 15 residues. V lost 1 base and J 4 bases, leaving 11 bases between the germline ends. CDR3 region: CASSPLSGQKNIQYF. The CDR3, as DNA: TGTGCCAGCTCACCACTAAGCGGGCAGAAAAACATTCAGTACTTC.

This chain links TRBV28 with TRBJ1-2; D is undetermined. Germline values: CDR1 MDHEN, CDR2 SYDVKM. V lost 5 bases, J lost 8 bases, and 15 bases lay in between. This CDR3 has 13 amino acids. CDR3: CASSIQTLRGYTF. DNA for the CDR3: TGTGCCAGCAGTATACAGACCCTCAGGGGCTACACCTTC.

The rearrangement joins TRBV28 to TRBJ2-5; D is unclear. The CDR3 extends over 12 amino acids. CDR1 MDHEN and CDR2 SYDVKM come from the germline V gene. The V end lost 3 bases, the J end lost 9 bases, and 11 bases lay between the germline ends. The CDR3 region is CASSLSQRAQYF. The CDR3 coding sequence is TGTGCCAGCAGTTTGAGCCAACGGGCCCAGTACTTC.

This clone has only a few counts. The chain joins TRBV5-4 to TRBJ2-7; 9 bases align to TRBD2. The J segment lost 2 bases and the V segment lost 1 base, leaving 7 bases of the junction unmatched. This CDR3 spans 16 amino acids. The germline gives CDR1 SGHNT, CDR2 YYREEE (reference sequence). The CDR3: CASSLSPREGTYEQYF. In nucleotides, the CDR3 is TGTGCCAGCAGCTTGTCGCCGCGGGAGGGGACCTACGAGCAGTACTTC.

The gene calls are TRBV5-6 and TRBJ1-1, with a possible D match to TRBD1 (6 bases). Trimming took 2 bases from V and 7 from J, leaving 18 bases between them. The CDR3 consists of 15 residues. CDR1 is SGHDT, CDR2 YYEEEE, per germline. The CDR3 loop reads CASSFVQGRVVEAFF. In DNA, the CDR3 is TGTGCCAGCAGCTTTGTTCAGGGGCGGGTGGTTGAAGCTTTCTTT.

The chain is built from TRBV30 and TRBJ1-2; D ambiguous. There are 14 residues in the CDR3. Germline lookup yields CDR1 GTSNPN and CDR2 SVGIG (reference sequence). V lost 0 bases and J 1 base, leaving 9 bases between the germline ends. The CDR3 region has the DNA TGTGCCTGGAGTGTTTTTCCTAATAACTATGGCTACACCTTC. The encoded protein is CAWSVFPNNYGYTF. Looking up the rest from reference TRBV30 and TRBJ1-2 gives the full variable domain: SQTIHQWPATLVQPVGSPLSLECTVEGTSNPNLYWYRQAAGRGLQLLFYSVGIGQISSEVPQNLSASRPQDRQFILSSKKLLLSDSGFYLCAWSVFPNNYGYTFGSGTRLTVV.

The chain joins TRBV28 to TRBJ2-7; D uncertain. The CDR3 spans 10 residues. In germline, CDR1 is MDHEN, CDR2 SYDVKM. Trimming stripped 5 bases from V and 5 bases from J, with 4 bases between. CDR3 amino acids: CASSSHEQYF. The DNA of the CDR3 is TGTGCCAGCAGTAGCCACGAGCAGTACTTC.

V and J are TRBV19 and TRBJ1-6, with TRBD1 as a possible D gene (6 bases). The CDR3 loop spans 14 amino acids. V lost 6 bases and J 7 bases, leaving 13 bases between the germline ends. The germline CDR1 and CDR2 sequences are LNHDA and SQIVND (reference sequence). In nucleotides, the CDR3 is TGTGCCAGTAGCTCACAGGGAATGAATTCACCCCTCCACTTT. As protein: CASSSQGMNSPLHF. Full variable domain (outside the CDR3, taken from reference TRBV19 and TRBJ1-6): DGGITQSPKYLFRKEGQNVTLSCEQNLNHDAMYWYRQDPGQGLRLIYYSQIVNDFQKGDIAEGYSVSREKKESFPLTVTSAQKNPTAFYLCASSSQGMNSPLHFGNGTRLTVT.